This is a list of T cell receptor beta chains from one sample in a study of blood T cell repertoires in COVID-19. Assay: immunoSEQ multiplex PCR; the TCRdb copy retains only in-frame clones and omits some. The sample has 150,000 to 200,000 clones, 81% seen once; the top ten hold more than 9.5%. Sequenced: peripheral blood. Receptor source: a man between 60 and 75 years old with active or convalescent COVID-19. Each CDR3 is given with its conserved first and last residue. A D gene is named only where the DNA matches it firmly. Clone size is shown for a subset of rows, as once, few, many or a class of expanded clone.

V	D	J	size	DNA	CDR3
TRBV29-1	-	TRBJ1-5	-	TGCAGCGTTGGGGAAGGGGAGGGTAATCAGCCCCAGCATTTT	CSVGEGEGNQPQHF
TRBV19	-	TRBJ1-5	-	TGTGCCAGTAGTATTAGGGGGGGCCTTAGAGGCCATCAGCCCCAGCATTTT	CASSIRGGLRGHQPQHF
TRBV6-5	TRBD2	TRBJ2-2	-	TGTGCCAGCCGGTCGGGAGGATCCGGACCCGGGGAGCTGTTTTTT	CASRSGGSGPGELFF
TRBV4-2	-	TRBJ2-2	-	TGTGCCAGCAGCCAACTCGGGAGACGGGAGCGCGCGAACACCGGGGAGCTGTTTTTT	CASSQLGRRERANTGELFF
TRBV4-1	TRBD1	TRBJ1-4	few	TGCGCCAGCAGCCAAGGACAGGGGCCTGCAACTAATGAAAAACTGTTTTTT	CASSQGQGPATNEKLFF
TRBV6-5	-	TRBJ2-1	-	TGTGCCAGCAGTCGGGGGAATGAGCAGTTCTTC	CASSRGNEQFF
TRBV7-9	-	TRBJ1-6	-	TGTGCCAGCAGCTCAGGACAGTATAATTCACCCCTCCACTTT	CASSSGQYNSPLHF
TRBV5-1	TRBD2	TRBJ2-1	-	TGCGCCAGCAGCCCGGCACTCGCGGGAGACGCTCCGTTCTTC	CASSPALAGDAPFF
TRBV4-1	TRBD2	TRBJ2-3	-	TGCGCCAGCAGCCAAGTCGATTCTAGGACTAGCGGGGGTACGCAGTATTTT	CASSQVDSRTSGGTQYF
TRBV7-2	-	TRBJ2-3	-	TGTGCCAGCAGCTTGGGAGAGGGCACAGATACGCAGTATTTT	CASSLGEGTDTQYF
TRBV6-1	-	TRBJ1-2	-	TGTGCCAGCAGTGGAGGTACCGGGAGGCATAACTATGGCTACACCTTC	CASSGGTGRHNYGYTF
TRBV3-1/TRBV3-2	TRBD2	TRBJ2-7	-	TGTGCCAGCAGCCAAGTTGCGGGGGAATCAGAGCAGTACTTC	CASSQVAGESEQYF
TRBV7-9	-	TRBJ1-2	-	TGTGCCAGCAGCCCAAGACAATTCTCAGGGGAACTCACTAACTATGGCTACACCTTC	CASSPRQFSGELTNYGYTF
TRBV3-1/TRBV3-2	TRBD1	TRBJ2-7	few	TGTGCCAGCAGCCAGGTAGGGGGCAGAGGCTACGAGCAGTACTTC	CASSQVGGRGYEQYF
TRBV4-2	TRBD2	TRBJ2-5	-	TGTGCTAGCAGCCAGCGAGGGGGGGCTAGCGGGAGCTGGGAGACCCAGTACTTC	CASSQRGGASGSWETQYF
TRBV28	-	TRBJ1-1	-	TGTGCCAGCAGTTTATTTGCGGAGAACACTGAAGCTTTCTTT	CASSLFAENTEAFF
TRBV11-2	TRBD2	TRBJ2-5	-	TGTGCCAGCAGCTTAGTTGCGGGGGGTCAAGAGACCCAGTACTTC	CASSLVAGGQETQYF
TRBV6-6	-	TRBJ1-5	-	TGTGCCAGCAGCCCAGGGGGCAATCAGCCCCAGCATTTT	CASSPGGNQPQHF
TRBV5-1	TRBD1	TRBJ1-2	-	TGCGCCAGCAGGCGACAGGGTGAGGTTCGCTATGGCTACACCTTC	CASRRQGEVRYGYTF
TRBV24-1	TRBD1	TRBJ1-2	-	TGTGCCACCAGCCAAGACAGGGGGGACTATGGCTACACCTTC	CATSQDRGDYGYTF
TRBV19	-	TRBJ2-7	-	TGTGCCAGTAGACCGGCGGGCGGGTACGAGCAGTACTTC	CASRPAGGYEQYF
TRBV5-1	TRBD1	TRBJ2-2	few	TGCGCCAGCAGCTTGGCGGGGACAGGGCACGGGGAGCTGTTTTTT	CASSLAGTGHGELFF
TRBV11-3	TRBD2	TRBJ2-2	once	TGTGCCAGCAGCTTGCGGGGGAAGCCCGGGGAGCTGTTTTTT	CASSLRGKPGELFF
TRBV6-2/TRBV6-3	-	TRBJ1-5	few	TGTGCCAGCAGTGATGGGGGGGGCGGGCAGCCCCAGCATTTT	CASSDGGGGQPQHF
TRBV5-4	-	TRBJ2-7	-	TGTGCCAGCAGCTTGGACAGGGCCTCCTACGAGCAGTACTTC	CASSLDRASYEQYF
TRBV9	TRBD2	TRBJ2-3	-	TGTGCCAGCGCGGGGGGACGTACCCCTAGCACAGATACGCAGTATTTT	CASAGGRTPSTDTQYF
TRBV5-1	TRBD1	TRBJ2-3	few	TGCGCCAGCAGCACAGGGGCGGGCATGAGCACAGATACGCAGTATTTT	CASSTGAGMSTDTQYF
TRBV19	TRBD1	TRBJ2-7	-	TGTGCCAGTACGAGGGGGCAGGGGGCAGGAGAGCAGTACTTC	CASTRGQGAGEQYF
TRBV19	-	TRBJ1-5	-	TGTGCCAGTAGTATAGAGGGGAGGGGCAATCAGCCCCAGCATTTT	CASSIEGRGNQPQHF
TRBV11-2	-	TRBJ2-7	-	TGTGCCAGCAGCTTAGCGCGGAACTACGAGCAGTACTTC	CASSLARNYEQYF
TRBV19	-	TRBJ1-1	-	TGTGCCACCATAAGGGGGGGCTTTATCACTGAAGCTTTCTTT	CATIRGGFITEAFF
TRBV2	TRBD1	TRBJ2-3	-	TGTGCCAGCAGTTGGGACAGGGGAAGCACAGATACGCAGTATTTT	CASSWDRGSTDTQYF
TRBV24-1	-	TRBJ2-5	-	TGTGCCACCAGTGACTTCAGCCGACTCGACCGGGGGGAGACCCAGTACTTC	CATSDFSRLDRGETQYF
TRBV2	-	TRBJ1-1	once	TGTGCCAGCAGCTCAACAGGGTACACTGAAGCTTTCTTT	CASSSTGYTEAFF
TRBV9	TRBD1	TRBJ2-2	-	TGTGCCAGCAGCTCCGACAGGGGGCTCGACACCGGGGAGCTGTTTTTT	CASSSDRGLDTGELFF
TRBV4-2	TRBD1	TRBJ1-6	-	TGTGCCAGCAGCCCTCCCCGACAGGGAACGAATAATTCACCCCTCCACTTT	CASSPPRQGTNNSPLHF
TRBV5-1	TRBD1	TRBJ2-7	-	TGCGCCAGCAGTCCCCTGGGGGGGACAGGGTCCTACGAGCAGTACTTC	CASSPLGGTGSYEQYF
TRBV18	-	TRBJ1-1	-	TGTGCCAGCTCACCCCCGGGTGCTACTGAAGCTTTCTTT	CASSPPGATEAFF
TRBV9	TRBD2	TRBJ2-2	-	TGTGCCAGCAGCGTCTCGGTCGGGACTAGCGGGGAACGAAAAAACACCGGGGAGCTGTTTTTT	CASSVSVGTSGERKNTGELFF
TRBV7-2	TRBD1	TRBJ1-6	-	TGTGCCAGCAGCCCGCGGGCGGACAGGCCGAATTCACCCCTCCACTTT	CASSPRADRPNSPLHF
TRBV2	TRBD1	TRBJ1-5	-	TGTGCCAGCAGTGTAAGGACAGGGGGCCTTCAGCCCCAGCATTTT	CASSVRTGGLQPQHF
TRBV5-6	-	TRBJ1-3	-	TGTGCCAGCAGAGGCACCGGGACAACGTCTGGAAACACCATATATTTT	CASRGTGTTSGNTIYF
TRBV5-6	TRBD1	TRBJ2-7	-	TGTGCCAGCAGCCCTATGGACAGGGGGCTGTACGAGCAGTACTTC	CASSPMDRGLYEQYF
TRBV27	TRBD2	TRBJ2-3	-	TGTGCCAGCAGTTTAGCGGGAGCCACAGATACGCAGTATTTT	CASSLAGATDTQYF
TRBV2	TRBD1	TRBJ2-6	-	TGTGCCAGCAGTTCGGGACAGCGAAGCTCTGGGGCCAACGTCCTGACTTTC	CASSSGQRSSGANVLTF
TRBV28	-	TRBJ1-5	-	TGTGCCAGCGGAGATCAGCCCCAGCATTTT	CASGDQPQHF
TRBV27	-	TRBJ2-2	many	TGTGCCAGCAGTAAAACTAGCTTAAGAACCGGGGAGCTGTTTTTT	CASSKTSLRTGELFF
TRBV4-1	TRBD1	TRBJ1-2	few	TGCGCCAGCAGCCAAGATGGGACAGGCAATTTTAACTATGGCTACACCTTC	CASSQDGTGNFNYGYTF
TRBV11-3	-	TRBJ1-1	-	TGTGCCAGCAGTCAAGGCAGGGCAAAGAACACTGAAGCTTTCTTT	CASSQGRAKNTEAFF